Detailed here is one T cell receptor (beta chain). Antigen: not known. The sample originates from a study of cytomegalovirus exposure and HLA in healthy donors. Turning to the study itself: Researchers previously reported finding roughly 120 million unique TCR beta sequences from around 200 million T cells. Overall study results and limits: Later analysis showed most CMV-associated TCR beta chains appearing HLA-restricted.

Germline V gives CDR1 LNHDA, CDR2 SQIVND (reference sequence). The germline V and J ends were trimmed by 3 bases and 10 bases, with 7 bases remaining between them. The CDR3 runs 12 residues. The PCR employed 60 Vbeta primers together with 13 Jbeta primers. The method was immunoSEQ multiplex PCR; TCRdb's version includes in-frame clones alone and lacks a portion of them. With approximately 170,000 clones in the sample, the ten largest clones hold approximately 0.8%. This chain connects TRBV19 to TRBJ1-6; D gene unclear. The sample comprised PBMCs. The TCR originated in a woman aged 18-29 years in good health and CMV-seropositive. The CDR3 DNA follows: TGTGCCAGTAGTATTTCGGGATCACCCCTCCACTTT. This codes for CASSISGSPLHF.